These 13 T cell receptor beta chains originate from one sample sequenced in a study of regulatory T cells in long-lasting Graves disease. As for time point: persistent/refractory GD, antithyroid drugs over 5 years with positive TRAb. PBMCs provided the RNA from which the TCR library was made. HTBI primers from iRepertoire and Arm-PCR of CDR3 regions yielded the TCR beta libraries. Each CDR3 protein is one row after TCRdb ran MiXCR on the multiplex PCR reads. The sample includes around 510,000 distinct CDR3 sequences, roughly 20% of them seen just once. The sample here was peripheral blood mononuclear cells (PBMCs), taken when the disease was refractory, from a patient treated with antithyroid drugs. The origin of the receptors is a female donor with Graves disease.

This clonotype was seen a handful of times. This chain joins TRBV27 and TRBJ2-7; D is uncertain. This CDR3 is 13 amino acids long. Germline CDR1 and CDR2: MNHEY and SMNVEV (reference sequence). V dropped 11 bases and J dropped 3 bases, with 17 bases sitting between them. The CDR3 DNA follows: TGTGCCTCTTCCCGGCAGATCTTCTACGAGCAGTACTTC. It yields the protein CASSRQIFYEQYF.

The chain is built from TRBV6-1 and TRBJ2-7; possibly TRBD1 for D (6 bases). The ends were cut back, 1 base at V and 3 bases at J, with 13 bases in the middle. The CDR3 sequence is 15 residues long. Looked up from germline, CDR1 is MNHNS and CDR2 is SASEGT. This CDR3 reads CASSEVWDTLYEQYF. CDR3 sequence (DNA): TGTGCCAGCAGTGAAGTTTGGGACACACTCTACGAGCAGTACTTC.

V gene TRBV6-5 combines with J gene TRBJ1-1; D is undetermined. Germline CDR1 and CDR2: MNHEY and SVGAGI. V was pared by 2 bases and J by 0 bases, with 10 bases between. The CDR3 contains 15 residues. The CDR3 DNA is TGTGCCAGCAGTTACGCGAAGGACCTGAACACTGAAGCTTTCTTT. Protein: CASSYAKDLNTEAFF.

This clonotype was seen only a few times. At one end the junction does not follow the germline gene, possibly because of a read error. CDR3 in DNA: TGCAGTGCTAGAGGGGGGGGACTAGCGGAAAACATTCAATACTTC. It specifies CSARGGGLAENIQYF. V and J are TRBV20-1 and TRBJ2-4, with TRBD2 matching 11 bases. Germline assignment: CDR1 DFQATT and CDR2 SNEGSKA (reference sequence). The CDR3 consists of 15 residues.

The chain uses TRBV18 and TRBJ1-1, with D uncertain. The CDR3 is 13 amino acids. V lost 8 bases and J 2 bases, leaving 12 bases between the germline ends. The germline gives CDR1 KGHSH, CDR2 LQKENI. CDR3 region: CASTGKRNTEAFF. Here the CDR3 DNA reads TGTGCCAGCACTGGAAAGAGAAACACTGAAGCTTTCTTT.

The rearrangement uses TRBV25-1 and TRBJ2-3, with 9 positions matching TRBD1. The CDR3 runs to 16 residues. CDR1 and CDR2 (germline): MGHDK, SYGVNS. Losses at the gene ends were 2 bases for V and 2 bases for J; bases not matched to a gene: 5. The CDR3 coding sequence is TGTGCCAGCAGTGAAACCGGGACAGGGCTCACAGATACGCAGTATTTT. Amino acids: CASSETGTGLTDTQYF.

CDR3 nucleotide sequence: TGTGCCAGTAGTAGTACCTTGAGCTCCTACGAGCAGTACTTC. Its protein product is CASSSTLSSYEQYF. The chain uses TRBV19 and TRBJ2-7; D remains unclear. The CDR3 length is 14 residues. Germline CDR1 reads LNHDA; CDR2 reads SQIVND (reference sequence). The V and J ends lost 4 bases and 0 bases respectively, with 10 bases between them.

This clonotype was observed many times. The chain carries TRBV28 and TRBJ2-7; 9 nucleotides align to TRBD1. V was pared by 6 bases and J by 2 bases, with 8 bases of the junction left unmatched. Germline CDR1 reads MDHEN; CDR2 reads SYDVKM. The CDR3 extends over 15 amino acids. The CDR3 region is CASSFTTGGAYEQYF. DNA of the CDR3: TGTGCCAGCAGCTTCACGACAGGGGGAGCCTACGAGCAGTACTTC.

This clonotype was picked up many times. The chain is built from TRBV19 and TRBJ2-5, with D perhaps matching TRBD1 (6 bases). The CDR3 is 15 amino acids. Germline V gives CDR1 LNHDA, CDR2 SQIVND (reference sequence). V lost 7 bases, J lost 2 bases, and 17 bases lay in between. The CDR3 region has the DNA TGTGCCAGTACCAGGGGACGGAGCTTGCAAGAGACCCAGTACTTC. Translated, it gives CASTRGRSLQETQYF.

This clonotype was picked up a small number of times. CDR3 region: CASSTGAQYEQYF. Here the CDR3 DNA reads TGTGCCAGTTCGACAGGGGCGCAGTACGAGCAGTACTTC. The chain links TRBV14 to TRBJ2-7; 8 nucleotides match TRBD1. CDR3 length: 13 amino acids. Germline assignment: CDR1 SGHDN and CDR2 FVKESK. Trimming removed 9 bases from V and 4 bases from J; junction bases left unmatched: 8.

This clonotype was seen a handful of times. The rearrangement links TRBV4-1 to TRBJ1-2; weak D call: TRBD1 (6 bases). V was trimmed by 4 bases and J by 4 bases, leaving 16 bases between them. The CDR3 covers 15 residues. Germline lookup yields CDR1 MGHRA and CDR2 YSYEKL. CDR3 loop: CASSLQGNSFYGYTF. CDR3 coding DNA: TGCGCCAGCAGCCTACAGGGCAACTCTTTCTATGGCTACACCTTC.

This clonotype was detected ten times or more. The genes are TRBV28 and TRBJ2-7; 11 positions match TRBD2. J was trimmed by 5 bases and V by 8 bases; bases with no gene match: 11. This CDR3 region has 15 residues. Germline lookup yields CDR1 MDHEN and CDR2 SYDVKM. DNA of the CDR3: TGTGCCAGCGGGGCTTTAGCGGGAGGGCCGGACGAGCAGTACTTC. Translated: CASGALAGGPDEQYF.

This clonotype was detected only once. V and J are TRBV9 and TRBJ1-2; D ambiguous. There are 12 residues in the CDR3. V lost 3 bases and J 5 bases, leaving 8 bases between the germline ends. Germline V gene lookup returns CDR1 SGDLS and CDR2 YYNGEE. The CDR3 sequence: CASSAQIYGYTF. CDR3 DNA sequence: TGTGCCAGCAGCGCGCAGATTTATGGCTACACCTTC.